The rows below give T cell receptor beta chains drawn from one sample of a study of Ad26.COV2.S vaccination and SARS-CoV-2 variants. Generated by immunoSEQ multiplex PCR, the TCRdb table keeps only in-frame clones and is missing some. The repertoire has 380,000 or so clones, 83% of them found once; the top ten carry nearly 7.5%. The specimen was peripheral blood, collected in a trial of Ad26.COV2.S vaccine versus placebo. The receptors derive from a person aged 18 to 65 who received the Ad26.COV2.S COVID-19 vaccine or a placebo. Both conserved end residues are part of each CDR3.

J | V | CDR3
TRBJ1-1 | TRBV4-3 | CASSQDPRGLLNTEAFF
TRBJ1-1 | TRBV4-1 | CASSYWENTEAFF
TRBJ2-5 | TRBV7-8 | CASSRTSRETQYF
TRBJ2-1 | TRBV5-6 | CASSFGSGLNEQFF
TRBJ2-2 | TRBV21-1 | CASISTYLTPANTGELFF
TRBJ1-1 | TRBV4-2 | CASSQDWGGEAFF
TRBJ2-3 | TRBV5-4 | CASSPHPGGDGDTQYF
TRBJ1-3 | TRBV19 | CASSIAGNTIYF
TRBJ1-2 | TRBV6-5 | CASSYGAGDGYTF
TRBJ1-1 | TRBV10-3 | CAIRDLRTGSEAFF
TRBJ1-6 | TRBV5-1 | CASTPGGNDSPLHF